This is a list of T cell receptor beta chains from one sample in a study of blood T cell repertoires in COVID-19. Using immunoSEQ multiplex PCR, the repertoire was profiled, and TCRdb retains in-frame clones only, with some absent. Of approximately 170,000 clones in the sample, 85% to 90% were seen once. The sequenced material came from peripheral blood. These receptors came from a woman between 65 and 79 years old with acute or convalescent COVID-19. Both conserved end residues are part of each CDR3. The D gene is left open where the match is weak. Not every row has a clone size; where given, it reads once, few, many or a size class.

abundance	j_gene	v_gene	d_gene	CDR3aa	CDR3nt
few	TRBJ1-2	TRBV7-9	-	CASSAPVPRGGYTF	TGTGCCAGCAGCGCCCCGGTCCCCCGGGGTGGCTACACCTTC
once	TRBJ2-2	TRBV27	-	CASSLSRRVFNTGELFF	TGTGCCAGCAGTTTAAGCCGCAGGGTATTTAACACCGGGGAGCTGTTTTTT
few	TRBJ1-1	TRBV3-1/TRBV3-2	-	CASSQGQKNTEAFF	TGTGCCAGCAGCCAAGGACAGAAGAACACTGAAGCTTTCTTT
-	TRBJ2-7	TRBV5-1	TRBD2	CASSSLAEGNEQYF	TGCGCCAGCAGCTCTCTAGCGGAGGGGAACGAGCAGTACTTC
-	TRBJ1-3	TRBV7-2	-	CASSLGRAGNTIYF	TGTGCCAGCAGCTTAGGCAGGGCTGGAAACACCATATATTTT
-	TRBJ2-2	TRBV7-6	-	CASSLASSYTGELFF	TGTGCCAGCAGCTTAGCGTCCTCCTACACCGGGGAGCTGTTTTTT
-	TRBJ1-2	TRBV7-9	-	CASSLERGGYTF	TGTGCCAGCAGCTTAGAGAGGGGGGGCTACACCTTC
-	TRBJ2-1	TRBV28	-	CASSPQVGRGLYNEQFF	TGTGCCAGCAGCCCACAGGTCGGGCGGGGGCTCTACAATGAGCAGTTCTTC
-	TRBJ2-5	TRBV7-2	-	CASSLGLGDQETQYF	TGTGCCAGCAGCTTAGGCCTAGGAGACCAAGAGACCCAGTACTTC
-	TRBJ1-2	TRBV29-1	-	CSVQAIYGYTF	TGCAGCGTCCAGGCCATCTATGGCTACACCTTC
-	TRBJ2-4	TRBV12-3/TRBV12-4	-	CASSPGQRNIQYF	TGTGCCAGCAGTCCCGGACAGAGAAACATTCAGTACTTC
-	TRBJ1-6	TRBV5-1	-	CASSLDRDQSPLHF	TGCGCCAGCAGCTTGGACAGGGATCAATCACCCCTCCACTTT
-	TRBJ2-7	TRBV6-5	-	CASSNRGGEQYF	TGTGCCAGCAGTAACAGGGGGGGGGAGCAGTACTTC
-	TRBJ2-1	TRBV20-1	TRBD2	CSASPPAGGDEQFF	TGCAGTGCTAGTCCCCCGGCGGGGGGCGATGAGCAGTTCTTC
-	TRBJ1-3	TRBV9	TRBD1	CASSVVSQGALGNTIYF	TGTGCCAGCAGCGTAGTCTCACAGGGGGCATTGGGAAACACCATATATTTT
-	TRBJ1-6	TRBV27	TRBD1	CASSLFPLQGNSPLHF	TGTGCCAGCAGTTTATTCCCTCTACAGGGGAATTCACCCCTCCACTTT
-	TRBJ1-4	TRBV4-3	-	CASSQGSGMGGIGEKLFF	TGCGCCAGCAGCCAAGGATCGGGGATGGGGGGTATCGGGGAAAAACTGTTTTTT
-	TRBJ2-3	TRBV6-6	TRBD2	CASSPTSGGTPTQYF	TGTGCCAGCAGCCCCACTAGCGGGGGGACCCCCACGCAGTATTTT
-	TRBJ2-5	TRBV9	TRBD2	CASSPNLGGLAGVETQYF	TGTGCCAGCAGCCCAAACCTGGGGGGCCTAGCGGGAGTAGAGACCCAGTACTTC
-	TRBJ2-1	TRBV29-1	-	CSAGEGSYNEQFF	TGCAGCGCAGGGGAAGGCTCCTACAATGAGCAGTTCTTC
-	TRBJ1-1	TRBV7-2	TRBD1	CAIGQGGTEAFF	TGTGCCATCGGACAGGGGGGCACTGAAGCTTTCTTT
-	TRBJ1-1	TRBV6-5	-	CASSYRWDTMNTEAFF	TGTGCCAGCAGTTACCGTTGGGACACCATGAACACTGAAGCTTTCTTT
once	TRBJ2-3	TRBV2	-	CADSREGRVDTQYF	TGTGCCGATAGCCGCGAGGGTAGGGTAGATACGCAGTATTTT
-	TRBJ2-3	TRBV18	-	CASSPYSVGARSDTQYF	TGTGCCAGCTCACCATATTCGGTAGGGGCGAGGTCAGATACGCAGTATTTT
-	TRBJ2-7	TRBV5-6	-	CASSLLDSTGYEQYF	TGTGCCAGCAGCTTGTTGGACAGCACGGGCTACGAGCAGTACTTC
-	TRBJ2-1	TRBV28	TRBD2	CASSFSGGPGLNEQFF	TGTGCCAGCAGTTTTTCGGGAGGGCCCGGGCTTAATGAGCAGTTCTTC
-	TRBJ2-7	TRBV5-1	-	CASSSTGLDPSYEQYF	TGCGCCAGCAGCTCCACAGGGTTGGACCCCTCCTACGAGCAGTACTTC
-	TRBJ2-3	TRBV6-6	TRBD1	CASSPSGTGPNHVGVTDTQYF	TGTGCCAGCAGTCCCTCCGGGACAGGACCGAACCACGTGGGGGTCACAGATACGCAGTATTTT
-	TRBJ1-1	TRBV10-3	-	CAISAGGTEAFF	TGTGCCATCAGTGCCGGGGGCACTGAAGCTTTCTTT
-	TRBJ1-2	TRBV4-3	-	CASSQETGQNYGYTF	TGCGCCAGCAGCCAGGAAACCGGACAGAACTATGGCTACACCTTC
-	TRBJ2-6	TRBV11-2	TRBD2	CASSSLPPGTSGVPGRANVLTF	TGTGCCAGCAGTTCGCTACCCCCTGGGACTAGCGGGGTCCCAGGTAGGGCCAACGTCCTGACTTTC
-	TRBJ2-7	TRBV5-8	TRBD1	CASSLAWTGYTYEQYF	TGTGCCAGCAGCTTGGCGTGGACAGGGTACACCTACGAGCAGTACTTC
few	TRBJ1-2	TRBV5-1	TRBD1	CASSLEGQVLYGYTF	TGCGCCAGCAGCTTGGAGGGACAGGTCCTCTATGGCTACACCTTC